This T cell receptor (beta chain) is from a study of blood T cells in healthy people across ages. Whole-study results and caveats: PBMCs that were unsorted prevented a conclusive naive versus antigen-experienced comparison.

The CDR3 spans 16 residues. Germline V gene sequence: CDR1 MNHEY, CDR2 SVGEGT. The V end lost 3 bases, the J end lost 6 bases, and 15 bases lay between the germline ends. Of note for this clonotype: Its antigen is unidentified.

Sample-barcoded 5' priming and a J-beta primer mix drove a second PCR of about 6 to 12 cycles. TCRdb reanalysed the 5' RACE reads using MiXCR and keeps one entry per CDR3 protein. The repertoire includes about a million distinct CDR3 sequences, about 53% of them detected once, and about 20% sits in the top ten. This clonotype was obtained from a woman aged 60-70 years in good health. Sequencing input: blood. The chain is built from TRBV6-2 or TRBV6-3 and TRBJ1-6; D is perhaps TRBD1 (5 bases). The CDR3 bases are TGTGCCAGCAGTTATGAGCCAGGGTGGATTAATTCACCCCTCCACTTT. It translates to CASSYEPGWINSPLHF.